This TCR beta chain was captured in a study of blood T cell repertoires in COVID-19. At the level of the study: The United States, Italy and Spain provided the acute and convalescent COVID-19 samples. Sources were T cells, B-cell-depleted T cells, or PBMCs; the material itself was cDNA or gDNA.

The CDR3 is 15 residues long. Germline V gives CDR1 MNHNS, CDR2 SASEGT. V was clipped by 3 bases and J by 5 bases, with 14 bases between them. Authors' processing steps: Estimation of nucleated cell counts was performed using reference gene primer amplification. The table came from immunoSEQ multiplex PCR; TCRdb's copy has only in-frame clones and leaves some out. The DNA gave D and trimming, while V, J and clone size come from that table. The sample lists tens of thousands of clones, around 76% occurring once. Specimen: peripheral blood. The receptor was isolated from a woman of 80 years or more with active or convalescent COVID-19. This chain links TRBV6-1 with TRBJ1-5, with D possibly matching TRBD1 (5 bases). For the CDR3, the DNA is TGTGCCAGCAGTGAGAGGGCCGGGGGATATCAGCCCCAGCATTTT. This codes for CASSERAGGYQPQHF.